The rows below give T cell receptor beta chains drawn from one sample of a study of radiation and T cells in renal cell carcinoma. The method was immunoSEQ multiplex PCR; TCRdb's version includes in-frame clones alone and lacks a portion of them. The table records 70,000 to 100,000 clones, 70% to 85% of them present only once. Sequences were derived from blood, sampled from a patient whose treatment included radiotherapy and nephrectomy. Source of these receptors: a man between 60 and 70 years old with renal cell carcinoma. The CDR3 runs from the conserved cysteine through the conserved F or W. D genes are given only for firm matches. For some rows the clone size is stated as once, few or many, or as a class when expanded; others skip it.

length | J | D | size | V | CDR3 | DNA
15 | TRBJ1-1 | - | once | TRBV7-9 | CASSLRAPGDTEAFF | TGTGCCAGCAGCTTAAGGGCACCCGGGGACACTGAAGCTTTCTTT
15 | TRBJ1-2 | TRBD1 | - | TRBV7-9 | CASSLAQGVGYGYTF | TGTGCCAGCAGCTTAGCGCAGGGGGTTGGCTATGGCTACACCTTC
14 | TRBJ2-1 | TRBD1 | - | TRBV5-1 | CASSLGTAYNEQFF | TGCGCCAGCAGCTTAGGGACAGCCTACAATGAGCAGTTCTTC
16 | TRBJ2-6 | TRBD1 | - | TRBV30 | CAWSVRGRVGANVLTF | TGTGCCTGGAGTGTCAGGGGGCGGGTGGGGGCCAACGTCCTGACTTTC
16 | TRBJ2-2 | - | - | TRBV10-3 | CASTPADTTRGGELFF | TGTGCCTCCACACCCGCGGACACTACAAGGGGCGGGGAGCTGTTTTTT
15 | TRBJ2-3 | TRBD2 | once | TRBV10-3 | CAISLAGGSTDTQYF | TGTGCCATCAGTCTAGCGGGAGGGAGCACAGATACGCAGTATTTT
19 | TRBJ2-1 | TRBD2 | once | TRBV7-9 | CASSDRGLAGRLGTAEQFF | TGTGCCAGCAGCGACCGAGGACTAGCGGGACGCTTGGGGACCGCCGAGCAGTTCTTC
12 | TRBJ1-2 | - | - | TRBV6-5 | CASRMGLGGYTF | TGTGCCAGCAGGATGGGCCTTGGGGGCTACACCTTC
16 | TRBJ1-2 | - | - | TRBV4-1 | CASSPTGRQKLNGYTF | TGCGCCAGCAGCCCCACGGGGAGGCAGAAATTAAATGGCTACACCTTC
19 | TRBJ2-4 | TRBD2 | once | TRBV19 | CASSNPPGGESGRKNIQYF | TGTGCCAGTAGTAACCCCCCAGGCGGGGAGAGCGGGAGGAAAAACATTCAGTACTTC
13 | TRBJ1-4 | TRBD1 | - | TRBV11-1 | CASSLTGAEKLFF | TGTGCCAGCAGCTTAACAGGGGCTGAAAAACTGTTTTTT
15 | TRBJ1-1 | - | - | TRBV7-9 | CASSSPLGRGSWAFF | TGTGCCAGCAGCTCCCCCTTAGGTCGGGGCTCATGGGCTTTCTTT
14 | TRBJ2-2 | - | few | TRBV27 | CASSLRWQTGELFF | TGTGCCAGCAGTTTAAGGTGGCAGACCGGGGAGCTGTTTTTT
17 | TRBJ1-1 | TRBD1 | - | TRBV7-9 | CASSPPRTGRRDTEAFF | TGTGCCAGCAGCCCACCCCGGACAGGGAGGAGGGACACTGAAGCTTTCTTT
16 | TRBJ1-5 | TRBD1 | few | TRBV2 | CASSAEGTGGYQPQHF | TGTGCCAGCAGTGCCGAAGGGACAGGGGGCTATCAGCCCCAGCATTTT
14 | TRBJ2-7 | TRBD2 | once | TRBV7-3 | CASSLGGRSSEQYF | TGTGCCAGCAGCTTGGGAGGGAGGTCTTCCGAGCAGTACTTC
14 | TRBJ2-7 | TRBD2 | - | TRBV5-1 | CASHTSGPSYEQYF | TGCGCCAGCCATACTAGCGGACCATCCTACGAGCAGTACTTC
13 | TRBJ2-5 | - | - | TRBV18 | CASSPGLAETQYF | TGTGCCAGCTCACCGGGACTTGCCGAGACCCAGTACTTC
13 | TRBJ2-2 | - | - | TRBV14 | CASSLPNTGELFF | TGTGCCAGCAGCCTCCCGAACACCGGGGAGCTGTTTTTT
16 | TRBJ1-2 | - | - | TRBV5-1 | CASSLEAAPYNYGYTF | TGCGCCAGCAGCTTGGAGGCAGCTCCGTACAACTATGGCTACACCTTC
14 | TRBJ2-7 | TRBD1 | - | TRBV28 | CASLNTGQAYEQYF | TGTGCCAGCCTGAATACTGGACAGGCCTACGAGCAGTACTTC
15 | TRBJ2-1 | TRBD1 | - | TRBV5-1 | CAPSATGQGYNEQFF | TGCGCCCCATCAGCCACGGGACAGGGCTACAATGAGCAGTTCTTC
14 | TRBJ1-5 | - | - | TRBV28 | CASASAGTWQPQHF | TGTGCCAGTGCCTCGGCGGGGACATGGCAGCCCCAGCATTTT
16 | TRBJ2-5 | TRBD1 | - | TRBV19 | CASSTPGQVVQETQYF | TGTGCCAGTAGTACGCCGGGACAGGTCGTTCAAGAGACCCAGTACTTC
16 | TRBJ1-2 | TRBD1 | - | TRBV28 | CASSPRTGILVYGYTF | TGTGCCAGCAGTCCGAGGACAGGGATATTGGTCTATGGCTACACCTTC
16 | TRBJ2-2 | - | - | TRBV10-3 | CAIKNEGRGDTGELFF | TGTGCCATCAAAAACGAGGGGCGCGGCGACACCGGGGAGCTGTTTTTT
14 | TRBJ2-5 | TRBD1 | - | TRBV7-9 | CASRYPGGRETQYF | TGTGCCAGCAGATATCCAGGGGGTCGAGAGACCCAGTACTTC
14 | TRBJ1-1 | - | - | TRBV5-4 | CASSFQGHNTEAFF | TGTGCCAGCAGCTTCCAGGGGCACAACACTGAAGCTTTCTTT
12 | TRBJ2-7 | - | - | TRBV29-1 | CSVKVVSDEQYF | TGCAGCGTTAAGGTAGTCTCGGACGAGCAGTACTTC
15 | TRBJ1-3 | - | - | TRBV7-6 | CASSLTDGAGNTIYF | TGTGCCAGCAGCTTAACCGACGGGGCTGGAAACACCATATATTTT
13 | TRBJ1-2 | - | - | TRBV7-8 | CASSLELNYGYTF | TGTGCCAGCAGCTTAGAACTCAACTATGGCTACACCTTC
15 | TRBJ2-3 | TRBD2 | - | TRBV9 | CASSVVGLATDTQYF | TGTGCCAGCAGCGTAGTCGGACTAGCGACAGATACGCAGTATTTT
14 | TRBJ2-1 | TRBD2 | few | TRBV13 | CASSTLAGAKGQFF | TGTGCCAGCAGCACGCTAGCGGGAGCGAAAGGGCAGTTCTTC
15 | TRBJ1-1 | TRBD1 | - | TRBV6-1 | CASSQRDRGNTEAFF | TGTGCCAGCAGCCAACGGGACAGGGGGAACACTGAAGCTTTCTTT
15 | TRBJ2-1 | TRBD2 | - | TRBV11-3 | CASSLGTSGATEQFF | TGTGCCAGCAGCTTAGGGACTAGCGGGGCCACAGAGCAGTTCTTC
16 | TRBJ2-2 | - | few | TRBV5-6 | CASSSWDRPYTGELFF | TGTGCCAGCAGCTCCTGGGACCGCCCATACACCGGGGAGCTGTTTTTT
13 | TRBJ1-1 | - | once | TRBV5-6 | CASSSWGATEAFF | TGTGCCAGCAGCTCATGGGGCGCCACTGAAGCTTTCTTT
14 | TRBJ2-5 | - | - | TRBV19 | CASSIGGAEETQYF | TGTGCCAGTAGTATAGGAGGGGCCGAGGAGACCCAGTACTTC
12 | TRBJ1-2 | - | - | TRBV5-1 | CASSPRSYGYTF | TGCGCCAGCAGCCCCCGAAGCTATGGCTACACCTTC
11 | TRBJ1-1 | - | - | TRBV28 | CASSLESEAFF | TGTGCCAGCAGTTTGGAGTCTGAAGCTTTCTTT
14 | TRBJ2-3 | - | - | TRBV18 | CASSPRVGTDTQYF | TGTGCCAGCTCACCGAGGGTAGGCACAGATACGCAGTATTTT